This TCR beta chain was retrieved from a study of cytomegalovirus exposure and HLA in healthy donors. This clone has only a few counts. 13 Jbeta primers and 60 Vbeta primers were used for the PCR. Produced via immunoSEQ multiplex PCR; TCRdb's table is partial and in-frame only. The table records approximately 300,000 clones, approximately 80% of them present only once. V lost 4 bases to trimming and J lost 8 bases; unmatched junction nucleotides: 8. Germline CDR1 reads SGHRS; CDR2 reads YFSETQ. This CDR3 is 13 amino acids long. This sequence was found in a girl aged 2 to 9 in good health and CMV-seronegative. Sequencing was done on a sample of PBMCs. This rearrangement joins TRBV5-1 to TRBJ1-1; the match to TRBD1 covers 7 bases. CDR3 sequence reads: CASSLYRGGEAFF. As DNA, the CDR3 is TGCGCCAGCAGCCTATACAGGGGTGGGGAAGCTTTCTTT.